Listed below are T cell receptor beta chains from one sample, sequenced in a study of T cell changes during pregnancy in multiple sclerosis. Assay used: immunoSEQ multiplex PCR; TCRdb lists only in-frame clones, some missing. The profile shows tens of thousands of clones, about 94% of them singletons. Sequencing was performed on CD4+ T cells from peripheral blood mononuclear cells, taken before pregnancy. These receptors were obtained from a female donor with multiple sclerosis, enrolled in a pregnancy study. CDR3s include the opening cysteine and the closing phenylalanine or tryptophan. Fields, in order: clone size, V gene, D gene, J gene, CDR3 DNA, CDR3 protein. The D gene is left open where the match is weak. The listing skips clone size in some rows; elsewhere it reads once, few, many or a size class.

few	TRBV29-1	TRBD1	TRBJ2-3	TGCAGCGCTGAGGGACAGGGGGTCACAGATACGCAGTATTTT	CSAEGQGVTDTQYF
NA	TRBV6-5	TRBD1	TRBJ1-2	TGTGCCAGCAGTTACTCTTTGGGACAGAGTTATGGCTACACCTTC	CASSYSLGQSYGYTF
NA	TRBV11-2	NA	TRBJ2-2	TGTGCCAGCAGCTTAGCGGGGACCGGGGAGCTGTTTTTT	CASSLAGTGELFF
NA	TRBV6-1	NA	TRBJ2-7	TGTGCCAGCAGTGTCCAATTTTCCTACGAGCAGTACTTC	CASSVQFSYEQYF
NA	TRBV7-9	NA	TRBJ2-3	TGTGCCAGCAGCTTCCAGGGTCCGACGCAGTATTTT	CASSFQGPTQYF
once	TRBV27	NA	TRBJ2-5	TGTGCCAGCAGTTCTCTAGGGACCCAGTACTTC	CASSSLGTQYF
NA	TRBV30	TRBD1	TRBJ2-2	TGTGCCTATACCGGGACAGGGCCCGGGGAGCTGTTTTTT	CAYTGTGPGELFF
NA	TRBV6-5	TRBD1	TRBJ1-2	TGTGCCACCCTCCCCAGGGGGCTGTATGGCTACACCTTC	CATLPRGLYGYTF
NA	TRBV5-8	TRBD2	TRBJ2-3	TGTGCCAGCAGCAAAGGACTAGCGGGGAACACAGATACGCAGTATTTT	CASSKGLAGNTDTQYF
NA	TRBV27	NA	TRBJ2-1	TGTGCCAGCAGATTAAGGGGGGGAGGGAGCTACAACAATGAGCAGTTCTTC	CASRLRGGGSYNNEQFF
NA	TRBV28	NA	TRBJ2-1	TGTGCCAGCAGTTTGACAGTAGCCTACAATGAGCAGTTCTTC	CASSLTVAYNEQFF
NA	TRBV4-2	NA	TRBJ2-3	TGTGCCAGCAGCTCCCACGGGAACCAGGGCACAGATACGCAGTATTTT	CASSSHGNQGTDTQYF
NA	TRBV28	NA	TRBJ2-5	TGTGCCAGCAGTATTTCCGGAGATGGGGAGACCCAGTACTTC	CASSISGDGETQYF
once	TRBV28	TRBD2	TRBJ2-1	TGTGCCAGCAGTGCTAGCGGGAGCTCCTACAATGAGCAGTTCTTC	CASSASGSSYNEQFF
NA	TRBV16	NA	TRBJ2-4	TGTGCCAGCAGCCAATCAGGAGAAATTCAGTACTTC	CASSQSGEIQYF
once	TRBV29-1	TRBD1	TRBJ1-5	TGCAGCGCCGTGACAGGGGGCGGCAATCAGCCCCAGCATTTT	CSAVTGGGNQPQHF
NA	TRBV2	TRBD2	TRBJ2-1	TGTGCCAGCAGTTACCCTGGGATAGCGGGGGGCTATGAGCAGTTCTTC	CASSYPGIAGGYEQFF
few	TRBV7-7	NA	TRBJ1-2	TGTGCTAGCAGCTTAGTACGACTGGGCACCTTC	CASSLVRLGTF
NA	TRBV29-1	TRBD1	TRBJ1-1	TGCAGCGTTAGGGGTGAGGGGGCGGTAGCTTTCTTT	CSVRGEGAVAFF
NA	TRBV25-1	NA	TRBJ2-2	TGTGCCAGCAGCCCCACAGGGTCCGGGGAGCTGTTTTTT	CASSPTGSGELFF
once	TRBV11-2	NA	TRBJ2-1	TGTGCCAGCAGCTTAAACGGACTCACTAGGGGGAATGAGCAGTTCTTC	CASSLNGLTRGNEQFF
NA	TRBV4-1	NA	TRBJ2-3	TGCGCCAGCAGCAAGCCCACAGATACGCAGTATTTT	CASSKPTDTQYF
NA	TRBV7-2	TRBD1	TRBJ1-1	TGTGCCAGCAGTCGCCTGGGCAGGGGGTCGAACACTGAAGCTTTCTTT	CASSRLGRGSNTEAFF
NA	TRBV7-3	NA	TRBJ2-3	TGTGCCAGCAGCTTAACCTACCCAGATACGCAGTATTTT	CASSLTYPDTQYF
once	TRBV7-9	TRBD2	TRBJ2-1	TGTGCCAGCAGCCCTACCGCACTAGCGAGGACTTACAATGAGCAGTTCTTC	CASSPTALARTYNEQFF
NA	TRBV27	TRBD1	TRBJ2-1	TGTGCCAGCACCCTAAGGACAGGCGTTGACAATGAGCAGTTCTTC	CASTLRTGVDNEQFF
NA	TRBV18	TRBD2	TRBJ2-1	TGTGCCAGCTCACTTGCGGGAGGGCCTTCCAATGAGCAGTTCTTC	CASSLAGGPSNEQFF
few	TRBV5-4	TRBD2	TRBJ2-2	TGTGCCAGCAGCCTAGCGGCCGGGGAGCTGTTTTTT	CASSLAAGELFF
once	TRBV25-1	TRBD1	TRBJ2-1	TGTGCCAGCAGTGCCCTGGGACAGGGGGGGAATGAGCAGTTCTTC	CASSALGQGGNEQFF
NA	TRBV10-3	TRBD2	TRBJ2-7	TGTGCCATCAGTGAGTCAGTGCCTAGCGGGAGTTTCCCCTACGAGCAGTACTTC	CAISESVPSGSFPYEQYF
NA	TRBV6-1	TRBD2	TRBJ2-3	TGTGCCAGCAGTGAAGCGCTAGCGGGCACAGATACGCAGTATTTT	CASSEALAGTDTQYF
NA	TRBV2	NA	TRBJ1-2	TGTGCCAGCACTGCGGGCGAAACTTCTGGCTACACCTTC	CASTAGETSGYTF
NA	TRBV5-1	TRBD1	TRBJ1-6	TGCGCCACCAGACAGGGGCTGGACTATAATTCACCCCTCCACTTT	CATRQGLDYNSPLHF
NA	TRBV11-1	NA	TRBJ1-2	TGTGCCAGCAGCCGTACGACAGGTTTCGGTGGCTACACCTTC	CASSRTTGFGGYTF
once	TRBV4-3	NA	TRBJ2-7	TGCGCCAGCAGCCAAGATCAGAGGATAGGCTACGAGCAGTACTTC	CASSQDQRIGYEQYF
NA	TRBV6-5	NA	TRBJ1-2	TGTGCCAGCAGTGGGGGGGCTGGCTACACCTTC	CASSGGAGYTF
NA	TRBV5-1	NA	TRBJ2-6	TGCGCCAGCAGCTTAGAGAGGGGACTCCCTGGGGCCAACGTCCTGACTTTC	CASSLERGLPGANVLTF
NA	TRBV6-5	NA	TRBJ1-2	TGTGCCAGCTACGAGTCTCGTGGCTACACCTTC	CASYESRGYTF
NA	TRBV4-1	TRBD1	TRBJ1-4	TGCGCCAGCAGCCAAGGGCCGGGACAGGTGGGGGTGATTGCGGAAAAACTGTTTTTT	CASSQGPGQVGVIAEKLFF
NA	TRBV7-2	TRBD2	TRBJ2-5	TGTGCCAGCAGCTTAGCGAGTTCTAGCGGGAGTCAGACCCAGTACTTC	CASSLASSSGSQTQYF
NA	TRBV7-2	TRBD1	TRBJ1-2	TGTGCCAGCAGCCCGCGACAGGGGTCCCTTGGCTACACCTTC	CASSPRQGSLGYTF
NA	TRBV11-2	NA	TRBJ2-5	TGTGCCAGCGGCTGGAGCCGGGGAGAGACCCAGTACTTC	CASGWSRGETQYF
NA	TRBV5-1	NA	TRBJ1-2	TGCGCCAGCAGCTTCGTGGGGGCGGTTGGCTACACCTTC	CASSFVGAVGYTF
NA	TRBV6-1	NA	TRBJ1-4	TGTGCCAGCAGTGAACGAGATAAAGAAAAACTGTTTTTT	CASSERDKEKLFF
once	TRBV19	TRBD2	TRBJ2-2	TGTGCCAGTAGTATTAAGGGGCTAGCGGGGCAGAACACCGGGGAGCTGTTTTTT	CASSIKGLAGQNTGELFF
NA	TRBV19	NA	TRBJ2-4	TGTGCCAGTCGGTCCAGGGGTATAGCCAAAAACATTCAGTACTTC	CASRSRGIAKNIQYF
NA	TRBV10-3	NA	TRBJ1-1	TGTGCCATCACCACGGACAGTTTGAACACTGAAGCTTTCTTT	CAITTDSLNTEAFF
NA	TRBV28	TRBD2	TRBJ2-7	TGTGCCAGCAGCCCCGGGGGGGAGTCGGGGCAGTACTTC	CASSPGGESGQYF
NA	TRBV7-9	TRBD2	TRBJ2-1	TGTGCCAGCAGCAGACTTACGGGAGGGCCGTACAATGAGCAGTTCTTC	CASSRLTGGPYNEQFF
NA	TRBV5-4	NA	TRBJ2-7	TGTGCCAGCAGCTTGGCCTCCAGGGGATCCTACGAGCAGTACTTC	CASSLASRGSYEQYF